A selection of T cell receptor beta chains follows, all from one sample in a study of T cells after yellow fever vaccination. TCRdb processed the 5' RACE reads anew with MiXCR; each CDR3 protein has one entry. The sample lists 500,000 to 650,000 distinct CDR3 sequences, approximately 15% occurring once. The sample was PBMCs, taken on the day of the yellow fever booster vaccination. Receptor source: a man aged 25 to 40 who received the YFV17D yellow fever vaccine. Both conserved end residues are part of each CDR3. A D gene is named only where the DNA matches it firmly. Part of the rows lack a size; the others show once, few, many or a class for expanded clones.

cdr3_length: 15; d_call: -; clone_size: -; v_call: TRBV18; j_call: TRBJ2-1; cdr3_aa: CASSPPGGGYNEQFF; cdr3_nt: TGTGCCAGCTCACCCCCAGGGGGAGGCTACAATGAGCAGTTCTTC
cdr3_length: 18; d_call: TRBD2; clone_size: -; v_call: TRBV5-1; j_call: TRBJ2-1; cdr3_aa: CASLGLAGGGGSYNEQFF; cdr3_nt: TGCGCCAGCCTCGGACTAGCGGGAGGGGGCGGGTCCTACAATGAGCAGTTCTTC
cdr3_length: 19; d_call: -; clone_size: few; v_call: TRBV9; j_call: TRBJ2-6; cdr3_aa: CASSVSPGPYSSGANVLTF; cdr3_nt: TGTGCCAGCAGCGTATCTCCCGGACCATACAGCTCTGGGGCCAACGTCCTGACTTTC
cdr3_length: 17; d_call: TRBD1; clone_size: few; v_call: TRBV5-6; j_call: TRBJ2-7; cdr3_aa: CASSYGTGTRSLYEQYF; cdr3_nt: TGTGCCAGCAGCTATGGGACAGGAACCAGAAGCCTCTACGAGCAGTACTTC
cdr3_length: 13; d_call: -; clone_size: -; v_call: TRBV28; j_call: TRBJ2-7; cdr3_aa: CASRLTGDGEQYF; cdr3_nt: TGTGCCAGCAGATTGACTGGGGATGGGGAGCAGTACTTC
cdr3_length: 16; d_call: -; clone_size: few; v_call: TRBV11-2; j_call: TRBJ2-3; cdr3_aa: CASSLGQNYRADTQYF; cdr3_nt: TGTGCCAGCAGCTTAGGCCAGAACTACAGGGCAGATACGCAGTATTTT
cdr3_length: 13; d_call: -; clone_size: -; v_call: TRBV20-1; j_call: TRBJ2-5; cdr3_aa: CSVARARGETQYF; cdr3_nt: TGCAGTGTGGCCCGGGCCCGCGGAGAGACCCAGTACTTC
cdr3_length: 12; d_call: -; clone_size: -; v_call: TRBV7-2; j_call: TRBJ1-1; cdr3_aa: CASSLFGTEAFF; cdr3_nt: TGTGCCAGCAGCTTATTTGGGACTGAAGCTTTCTTT
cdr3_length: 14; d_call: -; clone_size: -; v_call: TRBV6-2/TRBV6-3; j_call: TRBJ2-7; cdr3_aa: CASRSPWGSYEQYF; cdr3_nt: TGTGCCAGCAGAAGCCCCTGGGGCTCCTACGAGCAGTACTTC
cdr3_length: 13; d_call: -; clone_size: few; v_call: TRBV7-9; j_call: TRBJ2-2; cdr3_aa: CASNRGGTGELFF; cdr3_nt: TGTGCCAGCAATAGGGGCGGCACCGGGGAGCTGTTTTTT
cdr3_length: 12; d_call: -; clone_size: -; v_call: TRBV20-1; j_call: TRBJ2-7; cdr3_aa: CSASKGSYEQYF; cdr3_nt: TGCAGTGCTAGTAAGGGAAGCTACGAGCAGTACTTC
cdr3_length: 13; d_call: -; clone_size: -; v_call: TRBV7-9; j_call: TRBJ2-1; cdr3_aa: CASSLDQGREQFF; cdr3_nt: TGTGCCAGCAGCTTAGATCAGGGGCGCGAGCAGTTCTTC
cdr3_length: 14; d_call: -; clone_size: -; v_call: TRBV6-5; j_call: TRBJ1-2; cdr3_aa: CASSSDTLYYGYTF; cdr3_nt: TGTGCCAGCAGTTCGGACACACTGTACTATGGCTACACCTTC
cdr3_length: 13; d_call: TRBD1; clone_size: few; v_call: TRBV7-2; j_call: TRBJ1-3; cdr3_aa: CASRSTGGNTIYF; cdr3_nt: TGTGCCAGCAGATCGACAGGGGGAAACACCATATATTTT
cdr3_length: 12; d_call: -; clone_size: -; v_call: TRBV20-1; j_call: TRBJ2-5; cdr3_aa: CSARGQKETQYF; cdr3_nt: TGCAGTGCTAGGGGACAAAAAGAGACCCAGTACTTC
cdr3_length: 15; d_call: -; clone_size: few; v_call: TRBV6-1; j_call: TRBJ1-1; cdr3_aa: CASSTPLSMNTEAFF; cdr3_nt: TGTGCCAGCAGTACCCCCCTCAGCATGAACACTGAAGCTTTCTTT
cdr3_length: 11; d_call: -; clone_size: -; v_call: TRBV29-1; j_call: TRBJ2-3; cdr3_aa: CSVATGDTQYF; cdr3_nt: TGCAGCGTTGCCACGGGAGATACGCAGTATTTT
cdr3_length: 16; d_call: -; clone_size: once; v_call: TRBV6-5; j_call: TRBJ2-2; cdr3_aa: CASSFPKGSYTGELFF; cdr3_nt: TGTGCCAGCAGTTTCCCCAAGGGCAGCTACACCGGGGAGCTGTTTTTT
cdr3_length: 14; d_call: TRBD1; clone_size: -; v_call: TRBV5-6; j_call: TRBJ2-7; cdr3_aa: CASSRTGQGYEQYF; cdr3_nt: TGTGCCAGCAGCCGGACCGGACAGGGCTACGAGCAGTACTTC
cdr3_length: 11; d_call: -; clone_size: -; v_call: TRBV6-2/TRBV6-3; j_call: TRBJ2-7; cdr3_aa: CASSYLYEQYF; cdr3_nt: TGTGCCAGCAGTTATTTGTACGAGCAGTACTTC
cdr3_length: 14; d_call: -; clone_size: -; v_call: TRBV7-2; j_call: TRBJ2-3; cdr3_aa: CASSLESRTDTQYF; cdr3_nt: TGTGCCAGCAGCTTAGAGTCCAGGACAGATACGCAGTATTTT
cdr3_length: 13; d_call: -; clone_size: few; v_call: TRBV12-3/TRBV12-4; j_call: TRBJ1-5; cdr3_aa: CASRPLGNQPQHF; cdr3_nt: TGTGCCAGCAGACCCCTTGGTAATCAGCCCCAGCATTTT
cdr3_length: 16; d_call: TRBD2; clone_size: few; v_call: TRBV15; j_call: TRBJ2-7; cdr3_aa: CATSTRPGLALYEQYF; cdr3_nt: TGTGCCACCAGCACCCGTCCGGGACTAGCGTTGTACGAGCAGTACTTC
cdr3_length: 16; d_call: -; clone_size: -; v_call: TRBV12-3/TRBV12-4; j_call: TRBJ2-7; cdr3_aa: CASSFRILTLLDEQYF; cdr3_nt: TGTGCCAGCAGTTTCCGGATTCTCACCCTTCTAGACGAGCAGTACTTC
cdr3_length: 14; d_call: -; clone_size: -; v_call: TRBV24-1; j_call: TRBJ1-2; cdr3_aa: CATSDLRQPYGYTF; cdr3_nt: TGTGCCACCAGTGATTTAAGGCAGCCCTATGGCTACACCTTC
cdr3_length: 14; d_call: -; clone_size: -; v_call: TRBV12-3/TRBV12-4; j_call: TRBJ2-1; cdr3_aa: CASSLKGLMDEQFF; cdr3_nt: TGTGCCAGCAGTTTAAAGGGACTTATGGATGAGCAGTTCTTC
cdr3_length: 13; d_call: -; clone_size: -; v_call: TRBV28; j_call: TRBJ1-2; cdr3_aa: CASRDSASYGYTF; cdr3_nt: TGTGCCAGCAGAGACAGCGCTTCCTATGGCTACACCTTC
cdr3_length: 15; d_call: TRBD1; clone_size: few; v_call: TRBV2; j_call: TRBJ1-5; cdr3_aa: CASSPFRDSSQPQHF; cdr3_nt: TGTGCCAGCAGTCCATTCCGGGACAGCAGTCAGCCCCAGCATTTT
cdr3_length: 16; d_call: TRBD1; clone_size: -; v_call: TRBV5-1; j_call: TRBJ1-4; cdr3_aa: CASSFGTGNSNEKLFF; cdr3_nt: TGCGCCAGCAGCTTTGGGACAGGGAATTCTAATGAAAAACTGTTTTTT
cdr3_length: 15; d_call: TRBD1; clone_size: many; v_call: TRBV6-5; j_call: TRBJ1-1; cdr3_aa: CASSSDPGTATEAFF; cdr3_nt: TGTGCCAGCAGTTCCGACCCCGGGACAGCCACTGAAGCTTTCTTT
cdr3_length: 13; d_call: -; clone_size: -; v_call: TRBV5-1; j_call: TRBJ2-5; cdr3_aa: CASSFIEQETQYF; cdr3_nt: TGCGCCAGCAGCTTCATAGAACAAGAGACCCAGTACTTC
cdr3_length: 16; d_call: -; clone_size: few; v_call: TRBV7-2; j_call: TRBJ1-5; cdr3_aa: CASSLATAGGNQPQHF; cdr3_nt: TGTGCCAGCAGCTTAGCGACAGCCGGCGGCAATCAGCCCCAGCATTTT
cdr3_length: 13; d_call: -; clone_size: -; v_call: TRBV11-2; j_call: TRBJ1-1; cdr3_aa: CASSLDSPTEAFF; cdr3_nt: TGTGCCAGCAGCTTAGACAGCCCCACTGAAGCTTTCTTT
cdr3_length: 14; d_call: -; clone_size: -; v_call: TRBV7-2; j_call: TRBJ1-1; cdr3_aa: CASSLQGPNTEAFF; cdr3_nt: TGTGCCAGCAGCTTGCAGGGACCGAACACTGAAGCTTTCTTT
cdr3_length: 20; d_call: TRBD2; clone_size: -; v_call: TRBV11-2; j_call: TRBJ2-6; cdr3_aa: CASSSRSWTSGRPGANVLTF; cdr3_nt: TGTGCCAGCAGCTCTCGTAGTTGGACTAGCGGGAGACCTGGGGCCAACGTCCTGACTTTC
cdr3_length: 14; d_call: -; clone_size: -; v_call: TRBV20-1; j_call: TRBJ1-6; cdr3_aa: CSAPESSYNSPLHF; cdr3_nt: TGCAGTGCTCCTGAGAGCTCCTATAATTCACCCCTCCACTTT
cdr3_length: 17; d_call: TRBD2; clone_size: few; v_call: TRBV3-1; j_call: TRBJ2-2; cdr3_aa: CASKKTGLAGAPGELFF; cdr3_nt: TGTGCCAGCAAAAAGACGGGACTAGCGGGAGCACCCGGGGAGCTGTTTTTT
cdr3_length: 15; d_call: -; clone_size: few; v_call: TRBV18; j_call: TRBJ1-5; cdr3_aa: CASSPRGLANQPQHF; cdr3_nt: TGTGCCAGCTCACCGCGAGGGTTGGCCAATCAGCCCCAGCATTTT
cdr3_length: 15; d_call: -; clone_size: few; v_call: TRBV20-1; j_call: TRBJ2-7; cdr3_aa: CSAMGVGPRSYEQYF; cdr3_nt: TGCAGTGCTATGGGGGTCGGTCCCCGCTCCTACGAGCAGTACTTC
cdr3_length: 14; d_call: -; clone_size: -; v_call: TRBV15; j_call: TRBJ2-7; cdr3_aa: CATSRSGTILEQYF; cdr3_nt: TGTGCCACCAGCAGATCCGGGACCATATTGGAGCAGTACTTC
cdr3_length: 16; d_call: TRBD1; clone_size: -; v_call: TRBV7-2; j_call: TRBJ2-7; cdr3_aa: CASSLVVDRASYEQYF; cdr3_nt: TGTGCCAGCAGCTTAGTCGTGGACAGGGCCTCCTACGAGCAGTACTTC
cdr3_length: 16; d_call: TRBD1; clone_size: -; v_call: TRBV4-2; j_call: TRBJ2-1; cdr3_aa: CASSHTGAQTYNEQFF; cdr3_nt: TGTGCCAGCAGCCACACAGGGGCCCAAACCTACAATGAGCAGTTCTTC
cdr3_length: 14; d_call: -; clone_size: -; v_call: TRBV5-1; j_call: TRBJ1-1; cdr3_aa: CASSIIPENTEAFF; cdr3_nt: TGCGCCAGCAGCATCATTCCGGAGAACACTGAAGCTTTCTTT
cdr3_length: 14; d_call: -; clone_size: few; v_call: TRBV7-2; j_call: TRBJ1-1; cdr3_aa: CASSSSATGARAFF; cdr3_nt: TGTGCCAGCAGCTCCTCAGCCACAGGCGCTAGAGCTTTCTTT
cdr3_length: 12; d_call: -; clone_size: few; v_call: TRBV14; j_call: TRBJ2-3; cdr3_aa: CASSHVPDTQYF; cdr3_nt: TGTGCCAGCAGCCACGTACCAGATACGCAGTATTTT
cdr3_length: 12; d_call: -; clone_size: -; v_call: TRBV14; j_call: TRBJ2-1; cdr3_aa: CASSPYGGEQFF; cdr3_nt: TGTGCCAGCAGCCCCTATGGAGGGGAGCAGTTCTTC
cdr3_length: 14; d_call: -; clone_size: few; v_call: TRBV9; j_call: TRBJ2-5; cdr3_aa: CASSVVPFGETQYF; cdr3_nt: TGTGCCAGCAGCGTAGTCCCCTTTGGGGAGACCCAGTACTTC
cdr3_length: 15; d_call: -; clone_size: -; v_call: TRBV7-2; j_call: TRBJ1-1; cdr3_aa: CASSFFGGLIAEAFF; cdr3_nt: TGTGCCAGCAGCTTTTTTGGGGGGCTTATCGCTGAAGCTTTCTTT
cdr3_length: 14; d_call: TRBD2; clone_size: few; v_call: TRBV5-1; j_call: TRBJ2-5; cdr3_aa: CASSAQRTRETQYF; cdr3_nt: TGCGCCAGCAGCGCCCAGCGGACTAGGGAGACCCAGTACTTC
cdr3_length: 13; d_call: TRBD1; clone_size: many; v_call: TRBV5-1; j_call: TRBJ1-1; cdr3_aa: CASSTGQGPEAFF; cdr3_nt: TGCGCCAGCAGCACCGGACAGGGGCCTGAAGCTTTCTTT
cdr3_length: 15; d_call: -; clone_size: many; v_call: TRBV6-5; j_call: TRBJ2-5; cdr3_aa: CASSSPLLGQETQYF; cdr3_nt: TGTGCCAGCAGTTCCCCTTTGCTAGGCCAAGAGACCCAGTACTTC
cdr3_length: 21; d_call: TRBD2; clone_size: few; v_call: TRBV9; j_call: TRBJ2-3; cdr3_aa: CASSTNPGLAGVWRGTDTQYF; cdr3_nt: TGTGCCAGCAGCACGAATCCGGGACTAGCGGGAGTATGGCGTGGCACAGATACGCAGTATTTT
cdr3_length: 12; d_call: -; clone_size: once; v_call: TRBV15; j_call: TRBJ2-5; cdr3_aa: CATSRELGTQYF; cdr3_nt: TGTGCCACCAGCAGAGAACTGGGAACCCAGTACTTC
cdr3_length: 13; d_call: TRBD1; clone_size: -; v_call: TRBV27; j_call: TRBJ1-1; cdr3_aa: CASSIYRGGEAFF; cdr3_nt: TGTGCCAGCAGTATATACAGGGGAGGTGAAGCTTTCTTT
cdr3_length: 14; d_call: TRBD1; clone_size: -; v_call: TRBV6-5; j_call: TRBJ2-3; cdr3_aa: CASSLQTGGDTQYF; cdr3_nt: TGTGCCAGCAGTCTACAAACAGGGGGAGATACGCAGTATTTT
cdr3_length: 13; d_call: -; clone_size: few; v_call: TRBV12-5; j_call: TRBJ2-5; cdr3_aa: CASGSSLLETQYF; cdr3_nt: TGTGCTAGTGGTTCCAGTCTGCTGGAGACCCAGTACTTC
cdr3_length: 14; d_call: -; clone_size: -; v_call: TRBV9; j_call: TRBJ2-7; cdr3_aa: CASSVESGAYEQYF; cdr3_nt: TGTGCCAGCAGCGTAGAATCCGGGGCCTACGAGCAGTACTTC
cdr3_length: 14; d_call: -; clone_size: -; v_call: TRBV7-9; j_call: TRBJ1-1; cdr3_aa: CASSQRAGNTEAFF; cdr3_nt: TGTGCCAGCAGCCAACGGGCAGGCAACACTGAAGCTTTCTTT
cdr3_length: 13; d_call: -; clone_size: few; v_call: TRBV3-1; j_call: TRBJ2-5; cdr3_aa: CASSPTSGVAQYF; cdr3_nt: TGTGCCAGCAGCCCCACTAGTGGGGTAGCCCAGTACTTC
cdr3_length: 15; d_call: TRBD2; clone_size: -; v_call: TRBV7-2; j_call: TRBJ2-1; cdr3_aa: CASSPNLAGGDEQFF; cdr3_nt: TGTGCCAGCAGCCCAAACCTAGCGGGGGGCGATGAGCAGTTCTTC